Reported below is one T cell receptor beta chain. This sample is part of a study of tumor-infiltrating lymphocytes in oesophageal squamous cell carcinoma. TCRdb reprocessed the PCR reads via MiXCR and lists one record per CDR3 protein. The data show 9,900 or so distinct CDR3 sequences, 58% seen once. The CDR3 contains 14 residues. Looked up from germline, CDR1 is SGHTA and CDR2 is FQGTGA. The sequence was obtained from a female donor with esophageal squamous cell carcinoma. J is TRBJ2-3 and V is TRBV7-3, with D unresolved. The end of the DNA fits TRBJ2-7 better, so the J call may be wrong. The sequenced sample consisted of esophageal tumor tissue. The CDR3 sequence is CASRKPGVDYEQYF. The CDR3 coding sequence is TGTGCCAGCAGAAAGCCAGGAGTAGACTACGAGCAGTACTTC.